Listed below are T cell receptor beta chains from one sample, sequenced in a study of blood T cells in healthy people across ages. TCRdb analysed the 5' RACE reads with MiXCR anew, one entry per CDR3 protein. The data contain 270,000 or so distinct CDR3 sequences, 25% to 30% of them singletons. Sequencing was carried out using blood. The receptors derive from a woman in her sixties or seventies in good health. The CDR3 runs from the conserved cysteine through the conserved F or W. A D gene is named only where the DNA matches it firmly. Size is stated for part of the rows, as once, few or many counts, or as a class when the clone is expanded.

>TRBJ2-3|14|TRBV20-1|few|TRBD2
CSASTGRAGDTQYF
>TRBJ1-4|12|TRBV28|NA|NA
CASSTSNEKLFF
>TRBJ2-6|18|TRBV7-6|NA|TRBD1
CASSSYEQGAVGANVLTF
>TRBJ2-1|14|TRBV4-1|NA|NA
CASSQGFGGDEQFF
>TRBJ2-3|15|TRBV5-1|few|NA
CASSAAQGGTDTQYF
>TRBJ1-5|12|TRBV29-1|many|NA
CSVGYSNQPQHF
>TRBJ1-1|13|TRBV7-2|NA|TRBD1
CASSRQGRAEAFF
>TRBJ2-3|13|TRBV4-3|NA|NA
CASSQGVADTQYF
>TRBJ2-4|15|TRBV7-2|once|NA
CASSLESSGRYIQYF
>TRBJ2-5|14|TRBV3-1|NA|NA
CASSHPQERRVQYF
>TRBJ2-7|13|TRBV29-1|NA|NA
CSVVRGPAYEQYF
>TRBJ2-3|15|TRBV7-2|NA|TRBD2
CASTIAGGAHDTQYF
>TRBJ2-1|12|TRBV21-1|NA|NA
CASSIHSGEQFF
>TRBJ1-4|15|TRBV6-5|few|TRBD1
CASSSDRGLNEKLFF
>NA|15|TRBV20-1|few|NA
CSARPIGGWSYEQYF
>TRBJ1-2|14|TRBV28|NA|NA
CASSMPLGTPGYTF
>NA|13|TRBV29-1|few|TRBD2
CSVRGLARNEQFF
>TRBJ2-7|13|TRBV28|few|NA
CASSFSDSYEQYF
>TRBJ1-5|15|TRBV18|NA|NA
CASSPLPAGDQPQHF
>NA|16|TRBV4-3|few|TRBD2
CASSQMTSGRDNEQFF
>TRBJ2-7|17|TRBV7-9|NA|NA
CASSQGVSRPNSYEQYF
>TRBJ2-7|17|TRBV3-1|NA|TRBD2
CASSPYQALAGGYEQYF
>TRBJ2-1|17|TRBV5-1|NA|TRBD1
CASSIGQGSRSYNEQFF
>TRBJ2-7|14|TRBV11-2|NA|NA
CASSTSATRPEQYF
>TRBJ1-4|15|TRBV28|many|TRBD1
CASSTRQGLNEKLFF
>NA|16|TRBV6-1|few|TRBD2
CASSPRTSGSGNEQFF
>TRBJ1-6|15|TRBV18|NA|NA
CASSPNTGNNSPLHF
>TRBJ2-7|15|TRBV20-1|NA|NA
CSAREHGGPTYEQYF
>TRBJ1-1|15|TRBV6-5|few|NA
CASRNPGAANTEAFF
>TRBJ2-5|15|TRBV5-1|NA|NA
CASSLEGPVSETQYF
>TRBJ1-1|12|TRBV29-1|few|NA
CSVEEESPEAFF
>TRBJ2-1|16|TRBV20-1|once|TRBD2
CSARDSRRAGGNEQFF
>TRBJ2-1|17|TRBV20-1|few|NA
CSATTPGGRTLGNEQLF
>TRBJ2-3|16|TRBV9|NA|NA
CASSVFGDPGGDTQYF
>TRBJ1-3|19|TRBV9|NA|NA
CASSVKLFNSVLSGNTIYF
>TRBJ1-4|14|TRBV5-1|NA|NA
CASSVRDGAEKLFF
>TRBJ2-5|16|TRBV7-2|NA|TRBD2
CASSSRLAGGQETQYF
>TRBJ2-1|13|TRBV29-1|few|NA
CSGSSEAYNEQFF
>TRBJ1-5|15|TRBV13|few|NA
CASSLGKRAGQPQHF